This entry concerns a single T cell receptor (beta chain). Its target is not known. An end of the junction does not agree with germline; a read error may underlie this. No cell sorting was done before RNA was extracted from the tissue. The normal lung tissue was taken more than 3 cm from the tumor edge. Donors were chemotherapy-naive, newly diagnosed lung cancer surgical patients in China, August–late 2014. Germline CDR1 is LGHNA and CDR2 is YNFKEQ. This CDR3 has 16 residues. These data belong to a study of tumor and adjacent non-tumor tissue in lung cancer. Study overall: Patients comprised about a dozen adenocarcinoma, 2 squamous cell carcinoma and 1 small cell lung cancer. General observations from the study: Top 100 clones took a larger repertoire share in normal lung.

Three rounds of nested PCR, following a modified ARM-PCR protocol, produced the TCRbeta library. TCRdb redid the calling of the multiplex PCR reads with MiXCR, one entry per CDR3 protein. Of 90,000 to 100,000 distinct CDR3 sequences listed, roughly 80% are singletons. The chain employs TRBV4-2 and TRBJ2-1; a weak D match, TRBD1 (5 bases). Material for sequencing was distant non-tumor lung tissue. The receptor was isolated from a man between 60 and 75 years old with small cell lung cancer. CDR3 amino acids: CASSQVSAKGVDEHFF. Here the CDR3 DNA reads TGTGCCAGCAGCCAAGTCAGCGCGAAAGGGGTCGATGAGCATTTTTTC.